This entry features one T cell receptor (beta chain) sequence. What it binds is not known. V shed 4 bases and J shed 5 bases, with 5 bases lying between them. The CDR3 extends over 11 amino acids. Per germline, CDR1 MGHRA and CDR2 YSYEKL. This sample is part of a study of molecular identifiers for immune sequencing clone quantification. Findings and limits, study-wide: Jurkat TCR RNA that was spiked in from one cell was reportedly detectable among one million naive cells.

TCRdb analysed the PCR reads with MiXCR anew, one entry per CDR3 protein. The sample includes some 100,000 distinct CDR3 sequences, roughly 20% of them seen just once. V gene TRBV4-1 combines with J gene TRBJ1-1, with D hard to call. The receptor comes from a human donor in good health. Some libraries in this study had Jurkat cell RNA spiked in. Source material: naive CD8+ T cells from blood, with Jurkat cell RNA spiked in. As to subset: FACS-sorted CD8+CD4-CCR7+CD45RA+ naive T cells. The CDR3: CASSRGTEAFF. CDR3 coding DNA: TGCGCCAGCAGCCGGGGTACTGAAGCTTTCTTT.